The next 28 T cell receptor beta chains were all read from a single sample in a study of T cell repertoires in cytomegalovirus infection (dated by TCRdb to between 2018 and 2020). No antigen has been assigned to these receptors. The treatment or condition label corresponds to: in vitro stimulation with specific CMV peptide epitopes to enrich CMV-specific T cells. TCRdb records Illumina HiSeq 1500 as the sequencer. The raw public reads went through TCRdb reprocessing: fastp at Q25, MiXCR clone calling, in-frame beta chains kept. Merged by CDR3 protein, the rows form single entries marked with the most common genes and DNA. The sample table holds some 940,000 distinct CDR3 sequences, of which roughly 30% were seen once. The ten biggest clones cover 10% to 15% of the sample. This sample comprised cultured CD8+ T cells from PBMCs, obtained from culture after CMV antigen stimulation. These TCRs come from a human donor in good health (CMV status not recorded). Some clones in this sample may be carry-over from other donors' samples.

This clonotype was recorded a few times. This chain links TRBV9 with TRBJ1-1; a possible D gene is TRBD1 (5 bases). CDR1 is SGDLS, CDR2 YYNGEE, per germline. V dropped 2 bases and J dropped 1 base, with 12 bases sitting between them. The CDR3 extends over 15 amino acids. CDR3 bases: TGTGCCAGCAGCGTCCCTCCCGGGGGGAACACTGAAGCTTTCTTT. This gives the protein CASSVPPGGNTEAFF.

In its sample, this clonotype was seen many times. The CDR3 sequence: CASSPLWDTQYF. Written as DNA, the CDR3 is TGTGCCAGCAGCCCTCTCTGGGATACGCAGTATTTT. V is TRBV7-2 and J is TRBJ2-3; unclear D gene. From germline, CDR1 is SGHTA and CDR2 FQGNSA. Trimming pared 5 bases from V and 6 bases from J, leaving 9 bases between. The CDR3 is 12 residues long. The variable domain in full, completed from reference TRBV7-2 and TRBJ2-3, reads GAGVSQSPSNKVTEKGKDVELRCDPISGHTALYWYRQSLGQGLEFLIYFQGNSAPDKSGLPSDRFSAERTGGSVSTLTIQRTQQEDSAVYLCASSPLWDTQYFGPGTRLTVL.

In nucleotides, the CDR3 is TGCAGTGCTAGAGTGAAGGGGAACACTGAAGCTTTCTTT. This codes for CSARVKGNTEAFF. The chain joins TRBV20-1 to TRBJ1-1; D not resolved. From germline, CDR1 is DFQATT and CDR2 SNEGSKA (reference sequence). The CDR3 runs to 13 residues. Deletions cut 1 base from V and 1 base from J, with 7 bases between.

CDR3 bases: TGTGCCACCCTCCGGGGCTACGAGCAGTACTTC. It specifies CATLRGYEQYF. The chain is built from TRBV6-2 or TRBV6-3 and TRBJ2-7; TRBD2 might be the D (5 bases). CDR3 length: 11 amino acids. Germline CDR1 reads MNHEY; CDR2 reads SVGEGT. Trimming left V 10 bases short and J 3 bases short, with 10 bases between.

The chain carries TRBV12-5 and TRBJ1-4; tentative D call: TRBD1 (5 bases). The V gene's germline CDR1 is LGHNT and CDR2 FRNRAP. There are 13 residues in the CDR3. V was pared by 7 bases and J by 8 bases, with 14 bases between. The CDR3 nucleotides are TGTGCTAGTGCCTCTGGGACGGCGGAAAAACTGTTTTTT. Its protein is CASASGTAEKLFF. The complete variable domain, with remaining parts taken from reference TRBV12-5 and TRBJ1-4, reads DARVTQTPRHKVTEMGQEVTMRCQPILGHNTVFWYRQTMMQGLELLAYFRNRAPLDDSGMPKDRFSAEMPDATLATLKIQPSEPRDSAVYFCASASGTAEKLFFGSGTQLSVL.

This clonotype was recorded at least ten times. V and J are TRBV7-2 and TRBJ2-5, with TRBD1 matching over 11 bases. The CDR3 has 14 residues. J gave up 3 bases and V 3 bases, and 0 bases lay outside the gene matches. Germline-derived CDR1 and CDR2 are SGHTA and FQGNSA. The CDR3 sequence is CASSLGQGEETQYF. The CDR3 DNA follows: TGTGCCAGCAGCTTGGGACAGGGGGAAGAGACCCAGTACTTC.

The chain uses TRBV14 and TRBJ2-7; D is possibly TRBD1 (6 bases). Looked up from germline, CDR1 is SGHDN and CDR2 is FVKESK. With 3 bases removed from V and 5 bases from J, the gap between germline ends came to 11 bases. The CDR3 length is 13 residues. The CDR3 protein is CASSHWDTHEQYV. The CDR3 bases are TGTGCCAGCAGCCACTGGGACACCCACGAGCAGTACGTC.

This clonotype was seen a few times. The junction departs from the called germline gene at one end, perhaps through a read error. This sequence joins TRBV28 and TRBJ1-6; possible D gene TRBD1, 5 bases. This CDR3 has 16 residues. CDR1 is MDHEN and CDR2 is SYDVKM in the germline V gene. The CDR3 coding sequence is TGTACCAGCAGTTTGACCCAGGGCGCCCCGGGAGCACCCCTCCACTTT. The encoded protein is CTSSLTQGAPGAPLHF.

In this sample, this clonotype turned up a few times. The V gene is TRBV6-2 or TRBV6-3, the J gene TRBJ2-3; TRBD1 agrees at 10 bases. Germline V gene data show CDR1 as MNHEY and CDR2 as SVGEGT. Trimming at V came to 2 bases and at J to 3 bases, leaving 8 bases not matched to a gene. The CDR3 covers 17 residues. The CDR3 region is CASSYPTGGERTDTQYF. CDR3 sequence (DNA): TGTGCCAGCAGTTACCCGACAGGGGGCGAAAGGACAGATACGCAGTATTTT.

The chain combines TRBV7-6 with TRBJ1-1; weak D call: TRBD1 (6 bases). The CDR3 loop spans 15 amino acids. CDR1 is SGHVS, CDR2 FNYEAQ, per germline. Trimming removed 3 bases from V and 1 base from J, with 12 bases in between. The CDR3 DNA reads TGTGCCAGCAGCTTCACGACAGGCACGAACACTGAAGCTTTCTTT. It is translated as CASSFTTGTNTEAFF.

This clonotype has at least ten counts. V usage is TRBV7-2 and J usage is TRBJ1-2; 7 nucleotides line up with TRBD1. The V and J ends lost 10 bases and 6 bases, in that order; junction bases with no gene match: 8. Germline CDR1 SGHTA, CDR2 FQGNSA. The CDR3 spans 12 residues. The CDR3 nucleotides read TGTGCCACCCGACAGGGCGCGAATGGCTACACCTTC. This encodes CATRQGANGYTF.

The V gene is TRBV6-6, the J gene TRBJ2-3, with a possible D match to TRBD1 (6 bases). CDR3 size: 14 residues. V lost 7 bases, J lost 1 base, and 12 bases lay in between. Germline CDR1 reads MNHNY; CDR2 reads SVGAGI (reference sequence). The CDR3 here is CASKVGHRTDTQYF. DNA for the CDR3: TGTGCCAGCAAGGTGGGACACCGCACAGATACGCAGTATTTT.

The J gene is TRBJ2-7, the V gene TRBV12-3 or TRBV12-4; TRBD1 agrees at 7 bases. The V segment lost 1 base and the J segment 2 bases; nucleotides outside the gene matches: 5. The CDR3 has 15 amino acids. The CDR3 spells CASSLGLGQTYEQYV. CDR3 DNA sequence: TGTGCCAGCAGTTTAGGCCTGGGACAGACCTACGAGCAGTACGTC.

J is TRBJ1-4 and V is TRBV7-9; maybe TRBD1 (5 bases). Germline lookup yields CDR1 SEHNR and CDR2 FQNEAQ (reference sequence). The CDR3 covers 15 residues. The V end lost 5 bases, the J end lost 7 bases, and 17 bases lay between the germline ends. CDR3 in DNA: TGTGCCAGCAGCGAAATGGACACTTCCGGTGAAAAACTGTTTTTT. Translated: CASSEMDTSGEKLFF.

The chain links TRBV6-1 to TRBJ2-1; D not certain. CDR3 length: 15 amino acids. Germline CDR1 reads MNHNS; CDR2 reads SASEGT. V lost 2 bases, J lost 4 bases, and 12 bases lay in between. The CDR3: CASSEITVAYNEQFF. DNA for the CDR3: TGTGCCAGCAGTGAAATAACTGTGGCGTACAATGAGCAGTTCTTC.

A word on this clonotype: A much more abundant neighbour one base away suggests this may be a read error. The gene calls are TRBV27 and TRBJ2-7; 7 bases line up with TRBD1. J lost 4 bases, V lost 4 bases, and 4 bases had no gene match. Germline V gene lookup returns CDR1 MNHEY and CDR2 SMNVEV (reference sequence). This CDR3 comprises 13 residues. CDR3 nucleotide sequence: TGTGCCAGCAGTTCGGGACAGCGGTACGAGCAGTACGTC. Translated: CASSSGQRYEQYV.

This clonotype was seen at least ten times. V is TRBV19 and J is TRBJ1-2; D gene ambiguous. Germline V gene lookup returns CDR1 LNHDA and CDR2 SQIVND (reference sequence). This CDR3 is built from 16 residues. V was cut by 1 base and J by 2 bases, with 14 bases left in between. This chain's CDR3 is CASSIARSGPNYGYTF. Written as DNA, the CDR3 is TGTGCCAGTAGTATAGCGAGGTCCGGGCCCAACTATGGCTACACCTTC. The full variable domain, with the rest looked up from reference TRBV19 and TRBJ1-2, is DGGITQSPKYLFRKEGQNVTLSCEQNLNHDAMYWYRQDPGQGLRLIYYSQIVNDFQKGDIAEGYSVSREKKESFPLTVTSAQKNPTAFYLCASSIARSGPNYGYTFGSGTRLTVV.

This clonotype was counted a few times. The genes are TRBV12-3 or TRBV12-4 and TRBJ1-4; D is unresolved. Trimming took 6 bases from V and 7 from J, leaving 9 bases between them. There are 12 residues in the CDR3. CDR3 DNA: TGTGCCAGCAGCGCCGGACTTGAAAAACTGTTTTTT. It specifies CASSAGLEKLFF.

There are many counts of this clonotype. V usage is TRBV7-9 and J usage is TRBJ2-3; TRBD2 might be the D (7 bases). CDR1 and CDR2 (germline): SEHNR, FQNEAQ (reference sequence). The CDR3 totals 17 residues. Trimming took 2 bases from V and 4 from J, leaving 19 bases between them. The CDR3 here is CASSLRAAGQEADTQYF. Here the CDR3 DNA reads TGTGCCAGCAGCTTACGGGCAGCGGGACAAGAGGCAGATACGCAGTATTTT.

This clonotype was seen a handful of times. The DNA for the CDR3 is TGTGCCAGCAGTTTAAATCAGGGGCACACTGAAGCTTTCTTT. Translated, it gives CASSLNQGHTEAFF. This rearrangement joins TRBV27 to TRBJ1-1, with D perhaps TRBD1 (6 bases). Trimming left V 2 bases short and J 3 bases short, with 10 bases between. The CDR3 is made up of 14 amino acids. Germline V gives CDR1 MNHEY, CDR2 SMNVEV (reference sequence).

The genes are TRBV9 and TRBJ1-2, with unresolved D. Trimming pared 1 base from V and 5 bases from J, leaving 9 bases between. This CDR3 is built from 13 residues. Per germline, CDR1 SGDLS and CDR2 YYNGEE. CDR3: CASSVRHPYGYTF. The CDR3 DNA follows: TGTGCCAGCAGCGTAAGACATCCATATGGCTACACCTTC.

The J gene is TRBJ1-2, the V gene TRBV2, with D unclear. The CDR3 is made up of 16 amino acids. The germline CDR1 and CDR2 sequences are SNHLY and FYNNEI. Between the trimmed V and J ends, which lost 0 bases and 3 bases, there was a span of 14 bases. CDR3 nucleotides: TGTGCCAGCAGTGAAGCCCCCGACAAAATATACTATGGCTACACCTTC. Translated: CASSEAPDKIYYGYTF.

This clonotype was found a few times. This sequence joins TRBV6-5 and TRBJ2-7; unclear D gene. The V end was cut by 2 bases, the J end by 0 bases, with 11 bases between. The CDR3 loop spans 15 amino acids. CDR1 and CDR2 (germline): MNHEY, SVGAGI. The CDR3 reads CASSYGGVSSYEQYF. As DNA, the CDR3 is TGTGCCAGCAGTTACGGTGGGGTAAGCTCCTACGAGCAGTACTTC.

The chain uses TRBV4-1 and TRBJ2-3, with 7 bases that match TRBD1. Germline lookup yields CDR1 MGHRA and CDR2 YSYEKL. The V gene end was trimmed by 2 bases and the J gene end by 7 bases; junction bases not matched to a gene: 12. This CDR3 region has 16 residues. CDR3 amino acids: CASSQPPGQSSNTQYF. Here the CDR3 DNA reads TGCGCCAGCAGCCAACCCCCGGGACAGAGTTCGAATACGCAGTATTTT.

This clonotype occurred many times. The chain links TRBV7-2 to TRBJ2-3, with 13 bases that match TRBD2. Germline trimming cut 7 bases from V and 9 bases from J; bases unmatched to any gene: 16. CDR1 is SGHTA and CDR2 is FQGNSA in the germline V gene. The CDR3 totals 17 residues. The CDR3 is CASTWGGLAGARDTQYF. The CDR3 DNA follows: TGTGCCAGCACCTGGGGCGGACTAGCGGGGGCCCGGGACACGCAGTATTTT. The variable domain in full, completed from reference TRBV7-2 and TRBJ2-3, reads GAGVSQSPSNKVTEKGKDVELRCDPISGHTALYWYRQSLGQGLEFLIYFQGNSAPDKSGLPSDRFSAERTGGSVSTLTIQRTQQEDSAVYLCASTWGGLAGARDTQYFGPGTRLTVL.

The chain employs TRBV2 and TRBJ1-4; 7 nucleotides align to TRBD1. CDR3 length: 13 residues. After removal of 9 bases from V and 5 bases from J, the junction contained 6 bases not matched to a gene. CDR1 and CDR2 from the germline V gene are SNHLY and FYNNEI. CDR3 in DNA: TGTGCCAGTTTCCGGGACAGAAATGAAAAACTGTTTTTT. Protein sequence: CASFRDRNEKLFF. Full variable domain (outside the CDR3, taken from reference TRBV2 and TRBJ1-4): EPEVTQTPSHQVTQMGQEVILRCVPISNHLYFYWYRQILGQKVEFLVSFYNNEISEKSEIFDDQFSVERPDGSNFTLKIRSTKLEDSAMYFCASFRDRNEKLFFGSGTQLSVL.

This clonotype was counted many times. This sequence joins TRBV7-2 and TRBJ2-7; 12 bases align to TRBD1. Trimming removed 6 bases from V and 6 bases from J; junction bases left unmatched: 9. The CDR3 has 15 amino acids. Looked up from germline, CDR1 is SGHTA and CDR2 is FQGNSA. CDR3: CASSSPGTGGTEQYF. The CDR3 DNA is TGTGCCAGCAGTTCCCCCGGGACAGGGGGCACCGAGCAGTACTTC. Looking up the rest from reference TRBV7-2 and TRBJ2-7 gives the full variable domain: GAGVSQSPSNKVTEKGKDVELRCDPISGHTALYWYRQSLGQGLEFLIYFQGNSAPDKSGLPSDRFSAERTGGSVSTLTIQRTQQEDSAVYLCASSSPGTGGTEQYFGPGTRLTVT.

This clonotype was found a few times. The gene calls are TRBV7-6 and TRBJ2-2; 8 bases agree with TRBD1. The ends lost 5 bases at V and 4 bases at J; junction bases unmatched: 6. This CDR3 spans 15 amino acids. Germline CDR1 SGHVS, CDR2 FNYEAQ. This chain's CDR3 is CASSQRTGSTGELFF. The CDR3 nucleotides read TGTGCCAGCAGCCAAAGGACAGGGAGCACCGGGGAGCTGTTTTTT.